The clone carrying this T cell receptor (beta chain) appeared a single time. What it recognizes is unknown. This specimen comes from a study of T cell responses to AZD1222 COVID-19 vaccine. The ends were cut back, 1 base at V and 6 bases at J, with 9 bases in the middle. CDR1 and CDR2 from the germline V gene are LNHDA and SQIVND (reference sequence). The CDR3 totals 13 residues. Using immunoSEQ multiplex PCR, the repertoire was profiled, and TCRdb retains in-frame clones only, with some absent. The table has 89,000 or so clones, 75% to 95% seen once. Whole-study results and caveats: In all cases, repertoires were sampled only after the peak T cell response.

This TCR was recovered from an adult who received the AZD1222 COVID-19 vaccine. The sample was peripheral blood, taken 28 days after the second AZD1222 dose. The J gene is TRBJ1-2, the V gene TRBV19; D is uncertain. CDR3 nucleotide sequence: TGTGCCAGTAGTATAGGGAGGTTGGATGGCTACACCTTC. Its protein product is CASSIGRLDGYTF.